Presented here are 25 T cell receptor beta chains from one specimen sequenced in a study of CD8 T cells in ankylosing spondylitis. One entry per CDR3 protein, called by TCRdb with MiXCR from the 5' RACE reads. Altogether fewer than 80,000 distinct CDR3 sequences are present, 5.3% being singletons, with the ten largest covering over 2%. Source material: blood, either unsorted or a sorted T cell fraction (not recorded which). The receptors come from a male donor with ankylosing spondylitis or in good health (not recorded which).

This clonotype was seen at least ten times. The chain combines TRBV9 with TRBJ2-5; 11 bases line up with TRBD2. The CDR3 covers 15 residues. Looked up from germline, CDR1 is SGDLS and CDR2 is YYNGEE. Unmatched junction bases numbered 3, after V lost 4 bases and J lost 1 base. The CDR3 nucleotides are TGTGCCAGCAGCCCCGGGACTAGCGGCCAAGAGACCCAGTACTTC. Its protein is CASSPGTSGQETQYF.

This clonotype was observed once. The chain carries TRBV3-1 and TRBJ2-6, with 7 bases fitting TRBD1. The CDR3 loop spans 18 amino acids. Looked up from germline, CDR1 is LGHDT and CDR2 is YNNKEL (reference sequence). V shed 2 bases, J shed 1 base, and the junction held 8 bases outside the gene matches. CDR3 nucleotide sequence: TGTGCCAGCAGCCAAAAGACAGGGTTTCAATCTGGGGCCAACGTCCTGACTTTC. It is translated as CASSQKTGFQSGANVLTF.

This clonotype was seen ten or more times. The rearrangement links TRBV20-1 to TRBJ2-7; the D is unclear. Germline CDR1 is DFQATT and CDR2 is SNEGSKA (reference sequence). V lost 4 bases, J lost 4 bases, and 8 bases lay in between. The CDR3 has 11 amino acids. This chain's CDR3 is CSANWEYEQYF. The CDR3 DNA reads as TGCAGTGCTAACTGGGAATACGAGCAGTACTTC.

At least ten counts were recorded for this clonotype. The chain links TRBV12-3 or TRBV12-4 to TRBJ1-1, with TRBD1 as a possible D gene (6 bases). CDR3 length: 16 residues. Trimming removed 5 bases at V and 2 bases at J, with 18 bases between. The DNA for the CDR3 is TGTGCCAGCAGTAAACTCCTGGGGGCAGGAAACACTGAAGCTTTCTTT. Translation: CASSKLLGAGNTEAFF.

This clonotype came up many times. This chain joins TRBV19 and TRBJ2-3; D might be TRBD1 (6 bases). Trimming removed 7 bases from V and 13 bases from J, with 15 bases in between. Germline CDR1 LNHDA, CDR2 SQIVND (reference sequence). The CDR3 spans 11 residues. The CDR3 DNA is TGTGCCAGTATAGGGGGAAAGGGCAAGTATTTT. The encoded protein is CASIGGKGKYF.

This clonotype was counted at least ten times. V is TRBV6-5 and J is TRBJ2-1; 8 bases map to TRBD1. Trimming took 2 bases from V and 4 from J; bases not matched to a gene: 4. The germline V gene encodes CDR1 MNHEY and CDR2 SVGAGI. This CDR3 has 15 amino acids. CDR3 amino acids: CASSYEDRVYNEQFF. As DNA, the CDR3 is TGTGCCAGCAGTTACGAGGACAGGGTTTACAATGAGCAGTTCTTC.

This clonotype was detected ten times or more. The rearrangement joins TRBV3-1 to TRBJ2-7; a possible D gene is TRBD1 (6 bases). This CDR3 contains 15 residues. The V gene lost 3 bases and the J gene lost 2 bases, with 14 bases spanning the gap. Germline V gene sequence: CDR1 LGHDT, CDR2 YNNKEL (reference sequence). CDR3 loop: CASSHGQIGTYEQYF. The CDR3 nucleotides are TGTGCCAGCAGCCACGGACAGATAGGTACCTACGAGCAGTACTTC.

This clonotype has a count of ten or more. The chain combines TRBV18 with TRBJ2-1; maybe TRBD1 (5 bases). Germline V lookup: CDR1 KGHSH, CDR2 LQKENI. V dropped 6 bases and J dropped 0 bases, with 12 bases sitting between them. The CDR3 length is 15 residues. The CDR3 DNA reads TGTGCCAGCTCCCGGACACGGCGCTCCTACAATGAGCAGTTCTTC. It encodes CASSRTRRSYNEQFF.

This clonotype occurred many times. The chain joins TRBV29-1 to TRBJ1-2; 8 positions agree with TRBD1. CDR3 size: 14 residues. Germline CDR1 and CDR2: SQVTM and ANQGSEA. J was trimmed by 7 bases and V by 0 bases; bases with no gene match: 7. The CDR3 is CSVEDRGQGGGYTF. The CDR3 nucleotides are TGCAGCGTTGAAGACCGTGGACAGGGCGGTGGCTACACCTTC.

This clonotype occurred many times. The chain joins TRBV5-1 to TRBJ2-5; possible D gene TRBD1, 5 bases. Germline CDR1 reads SGHRS; CDR2 reads YFSETQ. The CDR3 runs to 15 residues. The germline V and J ends were trimmed by 0 bases and 2 bases, with 11 bases remaining between them. As DNA, the CDR3 is TGCGCCAGCAGCTTGGATGTGGGGCAACAAGAGACCCAGTACTTC. Protein: CASSLDVGQQETQYF.

The table lists this clonotype with many counts. The V call is TRBV19, the J call TRBJ2-2; the D gene is possibly TRBD2 (6 bases). Per germline, CDR1 LNHDA and CDR2 SQIVND (reference sequence). The CDR3 is 17 residues long. V shed 1 base and J shed 1 base, with 13 bases lying between them. CDR3 sequence reads: CASSIVHRDLNTGELFF. The DNA for the CDR3 is TGTGCCAGTAGTATAGTTCACCGGGACTTGAACACCGGGGAGCTGTTTTTT.

The genes are TRBV19 and TRBJ1-1; 10 nucleotides line up with TRBD1. In germline, CDR1 is LNHDA, CDR2 SQIVND (reference sequence). This CDR3 spans 14 amino acids. The V and J ends lost 6 bases and 5 bases, in that order; junction bases with no gene match: 6. The CDR3 is CASRETGGRTEAFF. In nucleotides, the CDR3 is TGTGCCAGTAGGGAGACAGGGGGCCGTACTGAAGCTTTCTTT.

This clonotype was observed at least ten times. The chain carries TRBV7-9 and TRBJ2-4; the D gene is possibly TRBD1 (6 bases). Deletions cut 1 base from V and 5 bases from J, with 9 bases between. The CDR3 has 14 amino acids. Germline CDR1 reads SEHNR; CDR2 reads FQNEAQ (reference sequence). The DNA for the CDR3 is TGTGCCAGCAGCTTAGGACAGGCGGAAAACATTCAGTACTTC. Translated, it gives CASSLGQAENIQYF.

This clonotype was observed many times. The chain recombines TRBV24-1 with TRBJ2-7; D possibly corresponds to TRBD2 (6 bases). V gave up 3 bases and J gave up 0 bases, with 8 bases separating them. The V gene's germline CDR1 is KGHDR and CDR2 SFDVKD. The CDR3 loop spans 14 amino acids. The CDR3 bases are TGTGCCACCAGTGATCCGGGGGTCTCCTACGAGCAGTACTTC. Translated: CATSDPGVSYEQYF.

The rearrangement uses TRBV7-9 and TRBJ1-4, with unresolved D. From germline, CDR1 is SEHNR and CDR2 FQNEAQ (reference sequence). This CDR3 spans 16 amino acids. The V and J ends lost 3 bases and 0 bases respectively, with 11 bases between them. CDR3 sequence: CASSLDGRATNEKLFF. In DNA form, the CDR3 reads TGTGCCAGCAGCTTGGACGGCCGTGCAACTAATGAAAAACTGTTTTTT.

In its sample, this clonotype was seen a few times. This sequence joins TRBV18 and TRBJ1-1; 7 bases match TRBD1. V lost 0 bases and J lost 7; bases outside the gene matches: 5. The CDR3 spans 14 residues. Germline V CDR1 and CDR2: KGHSH, LQKENI. In DNA, the CDR3 is TGTGCCAGCTCACCACCGTTCAGGGGGAATGAAGCTTTCTTT. Translation gives CASSPPFRGNEAFF.

This clonotype was detected many times. The chain carries TRBV12-3 or TRBV12-4 and TRBJ1-2; 12 bases are a match to TRBD1. The ends lost 6 bases at V and 0 bases at J; junction bases unmatched: 5. This CDR3 region has 16 residues. CDR3 sequence: CASSLGQGASNYGYTF. The CDR3 DNA follows: TGTGCCAGCAGCCTGGGACAGGGGGCGTCTAACTATGGCTACACCTTC.

Regarding this clonotype: A much larger clone is a single base away; this may be a read error. A read error is likely, as this CDR3 ends without the conserved phenylalanine or tryptophan. The chain recombines TRBV29-1 with TRBJ1-2; TRBD1 is a possible D gene (6 bases). The germline V and J ends were trimmed by 4 bases and 6 bases, with 15 bases remaining between them. This CDR3 is built from 13 residues. The germline V gene has CDR1 SQVTM and CDR2 ANQGSEA. The CDR3 sequence: CSVGGYTGNGYTL. The CDR3, as DNA: TGCAGCGTTGGCGGATACACAGGGAATGGCTACACCCTC.

This clonotype was seen at least ten times. This chain links TRBV2 with TRBJ2-1; 7 bases agree with TRBD2. Losses at the gene ends were 1 base for V and 4 bases for J; bases not matched to a gene: 1. Per germline, CDR1 SNHLY and CDR2 FYNNEI. This CDR3 comprises 14 residues. The CDR3, as DNA: TGTGCCAGCAGTGAAGGGGAGGGTTACAATGAGCAGTTCTTC. Protein sequence: CASSEGEGYNEQFF.

This clonotype was recorded many times. The chain uses TRBV7-9 and TRBJ1-2; unclear D gene. In germline, CDR1 is SEHNR, CDR2 FQNEAQ (reference sequence). The CDR3 length is 13 residues. The germline V and J ends were trimmed by 3 bases and 3 bases, with 8 bases remaining between them. CDR3 residues: CASSLDVDYGYTF. The CDR3 nucleotides read TGTGCCAGCAGCTTGGACGTCGACTATGGCTACACCTTC.

This clonotype came up many times. The chain carries TRBV4-1 and TRBJ1-3; no clear D. Looked up from germline, CDR1 is MGHRA and CDR2 is YSYEKL. This CDR3 has 16 residues. With 0 bases removed from V and 1 base from J, the gap between germline ends came to 10 bases. The CDR3 spells CASSQDRMGSGNTIYF. The CDR3 DNA follows: TGCGCCAGCAGCCAAGATCGAATGGGTTCTGGAAACACCATATATTTT.

This clonotype was counted many times. Because the CDR3's place on the DNA is in doubt, the DNA is left out and the CDR3 is given as listed by TCRdb. The rearrangement uses TRBV6-5 and TRBJ2-5; the table assigns TRBD1, which was not confirmed against the DNA. Germline loops: CDR1 MNHEY, CDR2 SVGAGI. Including both end residues, the CDR3 is 17 amino acids long. The CDR3 region is CASSYSAGVGFLETQYF.

Concerning this clonotype itself: A much larger clonotype is one base distant, so this may be a read error. The chain has TRBV20-1 and TRBJ1-2; 10 nucleotides line up with TRBD1. The CDR3 runs 16 residues. Germline-derived CDR1 and CDR2 are DFQATT and SNEGSKA (reference sequence). CDR3 coding DNA: TGCTGTGCTAGATTGACAGGGGGCCATATTAACTATTGCTACACCTTC. It specifies CCARLTGGHINYCYTF.

This clonotype was recorded at least ten times. The CDR3 region is CAISEGQETQYF. CDR3 sequence (DNA): TGTGCCATCAGTGAGGGACAAGAGACCCAGTACTTC. The rearrangement joins TRBV10-3 to TRBJ2-5; unclear D gene. Germline V gene sequence: CDR1 ENHRY, CDR2 SYGVKD. With 2 bases removed from V and 2 bases from J, the gap between germline ends came to 3 bases. The length of the CDR3 is 12 residues.

This clonotype was recorded at least ten times. The CDR3 bases are TGTGCCAGCAGCCAATGGGGGACGGGGGTGTACCAAGAGACCCAGTACTTC. Protein sequence: CASSQWGTGVYQETQYF. The rearrangement joins TRBV14 to TRBJ2-5, with a possible D match to TRBD2 (6 bases). This CDR3 has 17 residues. V was pared by 2 bases and J by 0 bases, with 16 bases between. Germline V gene sequence: CDR1 SGHDN, CDR2 FVKESK. The whole variable domain, remainder taken from reference TRBV14 and TRBJ2-5, is EAGVTQFPSHSVIEKGQTVTLRCDPISGHDNLYWYRRVMGKEIKFLLHFVKESKQDESGMPNNRFLAERTGGTYSTLKVQPAELEDSGVYFCASSQWGTGVYQETQYFGPGTRLLVL.